This T cell receptor (beta chain) was observed in a study of CD8+ T cells in alopecia areata. Study-wide results and caveats: Patients showed less clear TCR sequence sharing than mice, possibly partly because of HLA diversity. Tissue-resident alphabeta T cells belonging to normal skin likewise get sequenced within scalp specimens.

Turning to this clone: Antigen: not known.

Extracted RNA was reverse transcribed, and the resulting cDNA served as sequencing template. Assay used: immunoSEQ multiplex PCR; TCRdb lists only in-frame clones, some missing. The profile shows roughly 170,000 clones, 50% to 70% of them singletons. The CDR3 spans 13 residues. CDR1 and CDR2 from the germline V gene are SGHTA and FQGNSA. V was pared by 1 base and J by 4 bases, with 7 bases between. The receptor was derived from a human donor with alopecia areata. V is TRBV7-2 and J is TRBJ1-1; no reliable D call. This specimen was CD4+ T cells sorted from blood, taken at week 0. CDR3 DNA: TGTGCCAGCAGCTTAGGAGGGTTCACTGAAGCTTTCTTT. Translated, it gives CASSLGGFTEAFF.